This T cell receptor (beta chain) was observed in a study of blood T cell repertoires in COVID-19. About the study: Samples representing acute and convalescent COVID-19 were sourced from the United States, Italy and Spain.

V gave up 5 bases and J gave up 4 bases; unmatched junction bases: 23. CDR3 length: 20 residues. CDR1 is MGHRA, CDR2 YSYEKL, per germline. Methods used by the authors: Reference gene primer amplification gave nucleated cell count estimates. The assay was immunoSEQ multiplex PCR, and TCRdb's table has in-frame clones only and misses some. The V and J calls and clone size come from that table; D and trimming were worked out from the DNA. The sample lists under 60,000 clones, about nine tenths occurring once. The sequencing input was peripheral blood. The rearrangement joins TRBV4-1 to TRBJ2-7, with TRBD2 identical over 10 bases. This clonotype was sampled from a man aged 50-60 years with active COVID-19. The CDR3: CASSYASRLAGVGPKYEQYF. The CDR3 coding sequence is TGCGCCAGCAGCTACGCAAGTCGGCTAGCGGGAGTAGGTCCAAAGTACGAGCAGTACTTC.